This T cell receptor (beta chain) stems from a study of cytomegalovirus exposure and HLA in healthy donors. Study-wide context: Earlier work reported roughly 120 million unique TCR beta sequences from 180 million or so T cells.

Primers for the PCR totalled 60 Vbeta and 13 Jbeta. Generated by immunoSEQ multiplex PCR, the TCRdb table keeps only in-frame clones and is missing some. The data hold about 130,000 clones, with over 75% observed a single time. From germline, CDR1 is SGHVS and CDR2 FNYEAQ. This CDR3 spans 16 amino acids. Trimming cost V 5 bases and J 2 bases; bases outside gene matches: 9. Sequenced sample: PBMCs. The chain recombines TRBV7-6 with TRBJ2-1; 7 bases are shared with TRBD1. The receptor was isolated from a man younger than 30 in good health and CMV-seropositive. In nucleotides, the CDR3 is TGTGCCAGCAGCCTGCGGACAGGCTCCCCCTACAATGAGCAGTTCTTC. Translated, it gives CASSLRTGSPYNEQFF.